A selection of T cell receptor beta chains follows, all from one sample in a study of PD-L1 blockade in urothelial cancer. TCRdb keeps only in-frame clones here, not all; method: immunoSEQ multiplex PCR. The sample has around 130,000 clones; 84% are singletons. Sequenced here: PBMCs, sampled around atezolizumab (anti-PD-L1) treatment. The receptors were gathered from a man aged 45 to 65 with urothelial cancer. Both conserved end residues are part of each CDR3. A D gene is named only where the DNA matches it firmly. The size of a clone is reported for some rows only, either as once, few or many, or as a class for expanded clones.

j_call: TRBJ2-1; d_call: -; clone_size: -; v_call: TRBV14; cdr3_aa: CASSHPRGAKYNEQFF; cdr3_nt: TGTGCCAGCAGCCATCCACGGGGAGCGAAATACAATGAGCAGTTCTTC
j_call: TRBJ1-1; d_call: -; clone_size: once; v_call: TRBV5-6; cdr3_aa: CASSLRRLNTEAFF; cdr3_nt: TGTGCCAGCAGCCTCCGGAGGTTGAACACTGAAGCTTTCTTT
j_call: TRBJ2-3; d_call: TRBD2; clone_size: -; v_call: TRBV18; cdr3_aa: CASTPGAGVRTDTQYF; cdr3_nt: TGTGCCAGCACCCCGGGAGCGGGAGTTCGGACAGATACGCAGTATTTT
j_call: TRBJ2-5; d_call: TRBD1; clone_size: -; v_call: TRBV25-1; cdr3_aa: CASSVVVDRGSPETQYF; cdr3_nt: TGTGCCAGCAGTGTTGTCGTGGACAGGGGATCACCGGAGACCCAGTACTTC
j_call: TRBJ2-1; d_call: -; clone_size: -; v_call: TRBV19; cdr3_aa: CASTGEIYNEQFF; cdr3_nt: TGTGCCAGCACGGGAGAAATCTACAATGAGCAGTTCTTC
j_call: TRBJ2-1; d_call: -; clone_size: few; v_call: TRBV4-1; cdr3_aa: CASSQDQANRVF; cdr3_nt: TGCGCCAGCAGCCAAGATCAGGCCAACCGAGTCTTC
j_call: TRBJ1-1; d_call: -; clone_size: -; v_call: TRBV27; cdr3_aa: CASSLSAGVFTEAFF; cdr3_nt: TGTGCCAGCAGTTTATCGGCAGGGGTTTTCACTGAAGCTTTCTTT
j_call: TRBJ2-5; d_call: -; clone_size: -; v_call: TRBV18; cdr3_aa: CASSPPTRQETQYF; cdr3_nt: TGTGCCAGCTCACCACCGACTCGGCAAGAGACCCAGTACTTC
j_call: TRBJ2-3; d_call: TRBD2; clone_size: -; v_call: TRBV4-1; cdr3_aa: CASSPLGLAGSDTQYF; cdr3_nt: TGCGCCAGCAGCCCCCTCGGACTAGCGGGATCAGATACGCAGTATTTT
j_call: TRBJ2-7; d_call: TRBD1; clone_size: -; v_call: TRBV5-1; cdr3_aa: CASSLAGGTYEQYF; cdr3_nt: TGCGCCAGCAGCTTAGCAGGGGGCACCTACGAGCAGTACTTC
j_call: TRBJ2-7; d_call: -; clone_size: -; v_call: TRBV7-2; cdr3_aa: CASSVGGYRSYEQYF; cdr3_nt: TGTGCCAGCAGCGTGGGGGGTTACAGGAGCTACGAGCAGTACTTC
j_call: TRBJ2-1; d_call: -; clone_size: -; v_call: TRBV21-1; cdr3_aa: CASSTRTSGRPPREQFF; cdr3_nt: TGTGCCAGCAGCACACGGACTAGCGGGAGGCCCCCCAGAGAGCAGTTCTTC
j_call: TRBJ2-3; d_call: -; clone_size: -; v_call: TRBV5-8; cdr3_aa: CASSLGPEVAQSTDTQYF; cdr3_nt: TGTGCCAGCAGCTTGGGGCCGGAGGTAGCGCAAAGCACAGATACGCAGTATTTT
j_call: TRBJ1-1; d_call: -; clone_size: -; v_call: TRBV19; cdr3_aa: CASGRGMGTEAFF; cdr3_nt: TGTGCCAGTGGTCGGGGGATGGGCACTGAAGCTTTCTTT
j_call: TRBJ1-1; d_call: -; clone_size: -; v_call: TRBV28; cdr3_aa: CASLANTEAFF; cdr3_nt: TGTGCCAGCCTGGCGAACACTGAAGCTTTCTTT
j_call: TRBJ1-1; d_call: TRBD1; clone_size: -; v_call: TRBV9; cdr3_aa: CASSPRGQGEGAFF; cdr3_nt: TGTGCCAGCAGCCCCAGAGGACAGGGGGAGGGAGCTTTCTTT